What follows are 2 T cell receptor beta chains derived from one specimen sequenced in a study of OX40 agonist ivuxolimab in advanced cancers. Measured with immunoSEQ multiplex PCR; TCRdb has only the in-frame clones, and not every one. The data show 100,000 or so clones, with roughly 93% seen just once and about 0.7% held by the top ten. The sample in question was CD4+ or CD8+ T cells sorted from blood, obtained in a trial of the OX40 agonist ivuxolimab. All receptors come from an adult with an advanced solid tumor such as melanoma, head and neck, liver or kidney cancer.

This clone was recorded once. V usage is TRBV7-2 and J usage is TRBJ2-7; tentatively, D is TRBD1 or TRBD2 (5 bases each). Trimming took 1 base from V and 0 from J, leaving 10 bases between them. The CDR3 runs 15 residues. The germline gives CDR1 SGHTA, CDR2 FQGNSA. The CDR3 sequence is CASSLGGTFSYEQYF. CDR3 nucleotide sequence: TGTGCCAGCAGCTTAGGAGGGACCTTCTCCTACGAGCAGTACTTC.

The chain combines TRBV7-2 with TRBJ2-1; D is perhaps TRBD1 (6 bases). The CDR3 contains 15 residues. Germline values: CDR1 SGHTA, CDR2 FQGNSA. Trimming cost V 7 bases and J 0 bases, with 13 bases left between them. CDR3 coding DNA: TGTGCCAGCACTACACAGGGCTTCTCCTACAATGAGCAGTTCTTC. Its translation is CASTTQGFSYNEQFF.